Included here is one T cell receptor (beta chain) sequence, with context. Antigen specificity is unknown. The germline gives CDR1 SGHRS, CDR2 YFSETQ. CDR3 length equals 14 residues. A second PCR, run for roughly 6 to 11 cycles, used a sample-barcoded 5' primer plus a J-beta primer mix. MiXCR, applied by TCRdb to the 5' RACE reads, yields one record per CDR3 protein. The sample holds roughly 1.5 million distinct CDR3 sequences, 35% to 45% seen once. The source of the sample is a study of blood T cells in healthy people across ages. Study-wide points: Naive CD4+ cells and diversity were both higher in long-lived donors than in aged donors.

The chain is built from TRBV5-1 and TRBJ2-1; unclear D gene. Material: blood. The TCR sequence derives from a woman in her late teens or twenties in good health. CDR3 coding DNA: TGCGTCACCCGGTTCGATCGGAATTACAATGAGCAGTTCTTC. It yields the protein CVTRFDRNYNEQFF.